This T cell receptor beta chain was identified during a study of response to subunit inactivated influenza vaccine. MiXCR, run by TCRdb on the RT-PCR reads, gives a single entry per CDR3 protein. The sample carries 450,000 to 700,000 distinct CDR3 sequences, 14% recorded once. The V gene's germline CDR1 is DFQATT and CDR2 SNEGSKA (reference sequence). The CDR3 runs to 11 residues. V lost 6 bases to trimming and J lost 13 bases, with 18 bases between them. The input for sequencing was PBMCs from blood, taken 11 to 12 days after vaccination. The V call is TRBV20-1, the J call TRBJ1-2; a possible D gene is TRBD1 (6 bases). The TCR sequence derives from a man aged 50-60 years who received an inactivated influenza vaccine. The CDR3 nucleotides are TGCAGTGCCCCCGACGGGGGGGCGGTCACCTTC. It specifies CSAPDGGAVTF.